This T cell receptor beta chain was recovered during a study of T cells in Graves' hyperthyroidism and ophthalmopathy. The ends were cut back, 5 bases at V and 6 bases at J, with 10 bases in the middle. The CDR3 runs 12 residues. Per germline, CDR1 WSHSY and CDR2 SAAADI. Study observations and caveats: Model output signaled ophthalmopathy a median around 6.9 months ahead of onset. Most clonotypes expanded in the thyroid (above 0.001) were also present in blood.

Researchers defined stable Graves' hyperthyroidism as no ophthalmopathy progression within 18 months. Diagnoses were established using clinical symptoms, serum thyroxine and TRAb, thyroid ultrasound and orbital computed tomography. As to this clonotype: Its cognate antigen is unknown.

TCR beta CDR3 regions were amplified from RNA. HTBI primers were employed in a first-round RT-PCR of the TCR CDR3. Each CDR3 protein gets one entry after TCRdb re-called the multiplex PCR reads with MiXCR. The sample lists 560,000 or so distinct CDR3 sequences; around 46% were seen once. The sample taken for sequencing was peripheral blood or thyroid tissue (not recorded which). The receptor's source is a young woman with Graves' hyperthyroidism. V usage is TRBV10-2 and J usage is TRBJ1-1; TRBD1 might be the D (6 bases). CDR3 loop: CASSPRTAEAFF. For the CDR3, the DNA is TGCGCCAGCAGTCCGCGGACAGCTGAAGCTTTCTTT.